The clone carrying this TCR beta chain was counted between two and nine times. Its antigen is unidentified. Extracted RNA was reverse transcribed into cDNA, the sequencing template. Sequenced by immunoSEQ multiplex PCR; TCRdb stores in-frame clones only, minus some. Among 120,000 to 150,000 clones listed, around 83% were seen once. Stated treatment: oral pan-JAK inhibitor, 5-10 mg twice daily. The data originate from a study of CD8+ T cells in alopecia areata. The wider study: Those patients who were treated received oral tofacitinib, which was given at 5 to 10 mg twice daily for moderate-to-severe alopecia areata. The authors scored treated patients' severity by affected scalp percentage.

Regarding the study as a whole: When scalp samples are sequenced, resident alphabeta T cells of normal skin are also captured. The study found tofacitinib significantly decreased scalp clonality and expanded CD8+ clones among the top 100.

The specimen was CD8+ T cells sorted from blood, collected at week 4, from a patient treated with tofacitinib. This clonotype was obtained from a human donor with alopecia areata.

This chain's CDR3 is CASSVAPSEPYEQYF. CDR3 DNA sequence: TGTGCCAGCAGCGTAGCTCCTAGCGAACCCTACGAGCAGTACTTC. V and J are TRBV9 and TRBJ2-7, with TRBD2 as a possible D gene (6 bases). The CDR3 is 15 amino acids. V lost 0 bases and J 2 bases, leaving 12 bases between the germline ends. The germline CDR1 and CDR2 sequences are SGDLS and YYNGEE.